These 27 T cell receptor beta chains were all obtained from the same sample, sequenced in a study of blood T cells in healthy people across ages. Next came a second PCR, run for roughly 7 to 12 cycles, which used a sample-barcoded 5' primer along with a J-beta primer mix. From the 5' RACE reads, TCRdb called clonotypes with MiXCR, one entry per CDR3 protein. The sample yields under 1,000,000 distinct CDR3 sequences, about 42% seen once. Input material: blood. Every receptor here comes from a man of 80 years or more in good health.

The rearrangement uses TRBV7-2 and TRBJ1-2, with 8 positions matching TRBD1. With V trimmed by 6 bases and J by 6 bases, 9 bases remained unmatched. The CDR3 is 14 amino acids. Germline assignment: CDR1 SGHTA and CDR2 FQGNSA. This chain's CDR3 is CASRSPGQVDGYTF. For the CDR3, the DNA is TGTGCCAGCAGATCCCCGGGACAGGTTGATGGCTACACCTTC.

The chain is built from TRBV5-1 and TRBJ1-2; no clear D gene. The germline V gene has CDR1 SGHRS and CDR2 YFSETQ. Trimming took 2 bases from V and 5 from J, leaving 16 bases between them. CDR3 size: 15 residues. CDR3 amino acids: CASSLSLARKYGYTF. CDR3 nucleotides: TGCGCCAGCAGCTTATCGTTGGCACGGAAATATGGCTACACCTTC. The full variable domain, its missing parts supplied by reference TRBV5-1 and TRBJ1-2, is KAGVTQTPRYLIKTRGQQVTLSCSPISGHRSVSWYQQTPGQGLQFLFEYFSETQRNKGNFPGRFSGRQFSNSRSEMNVSTLELGDSALYLCASSLSLARKYGYTFGSGTRLTVV.

The chain recombines TRBV14 with TRBJ2-7; D possibly corresponds to TRBD2 (7 bases). Trimming shortened V by 3 bases and J by 5 bases, and 29 bases separated the two germline ends. CDR3 length: 19 residues. The germline CDR1 and CDR2 sequences are SGHDN and FVKESK. CDR3 residues: CASSHPKGGTFLFVHEQYF. Here the CDR3 DNA reads TGTGCCAGCAGCCATCCAAAGGGGGGGACATTTCTCTTTGTCCACGAGCAGTACTTC.

The chain combines TRBV20-1 with TRBJ2-7; TRBD2 matches 11 bases. V shed 3 bases and J 2 bases; nucleotides not matched to a gene: 3. Germline CDR1 is DFQATT and CDR2 is SNEGSKA (reference sequence). This CDR3 region has 14 residues. The CDR3: CSARGTSGPYEQYF. The CDR3 DNA follows: TGCAGTGCTAGGGGGACTAGCGGCCCCTACGAGCAGTACTTC.

The chain combines TRBV5-6 with TRBJ1-2; D not resolved. V was pared by 2 bases and J by 6 bases, with 8 bases between. Germline lookup yields CDR1 SGHDT and CDR2 YYEEEE. This CDR3 is built from 12 residues. The CDR3 is CASSFGGDGYTF. In DNA, the CDR3 is TGTGCCAGCAGCTTTGGCGGCGATGGCTACACCTTC.

The chain recombines TRBV20-1 with TRBJ2-5; D may be TRBD1 or TRBD2 (5 bases each). V was trimmed by 0 bases and J by 1 base, leaving 15 bases between them. Per germline, CDR1 DFQATT and CDR2 SNEGSKA (reference sequence). This CDR3 region has 16 residues. The CDR3 sequence is CSARDPAGTSQETQYF. The CDR3, as DNA: TGCAGTGCTAGAGATCCGGCAGGGACCTCCCAAGAGACCCAGTACTTC.

CDR3 nucleotide sequence: TGCGCCAGCAGCTTGGGGCTAGCGGGAAAAGGCGGGGAGCTGTTTTTT. Translated, it gives CASSLGLAGKGGELFF. V gene TRBV5-1 combines with J gene TRBJ2-2; 9 bases are shared with TRBD2. The V and J ends lost 0 bases and 7 bases, in that order; junction bases with no gene match: 7. The germline V gene has CDR1 SGHRS and CDR2 YFSETQ. CDR3 length: 16 amino acids.

In the case of this clonotype: A much larger clone is a single base away; this may be a read error. The J gene is TRBJ2-7, the V gene TRBV5-1; D perhaps matches TRBD1 (5 bases). V was trimmed by 5 bases and J by 7 bases, leaving 19 bases between them. The CDR3 loop spans 14 amino acids. Germline CDR1 is SGHRS and CDR2 is YFSETQ. The CDR3 spells CASRVQGSNNEQYF. CDR3 nucleotide sequence: TGCGCCAGCAGGGTCCAGGGTTCGAACAATGAGCAGTACTTC.

V and J are TRBV30 and TRBJ2-1, with 7 bases lining up with TRBD2. This CDR3 region has 14 residues. CDR1 is GTSNPN and CDR2 is SVGIG in the germline V gene (reference sequence). The V segment lost 6 bases and the J segment 0 bases; nucleotides outside the gene matches: 5. The CDR3 reads CACGLGSSYNEQFF. DNA of the CDR3: TGTGCCTGTGGACTAGGAAGCTCCTACAATGAGCAGTTCTTC.

The rearrangement joins TRBV7-2 to TRBJ2-7; D is undetermined. The germline V gene has CDR1 SGHTA and CDR2 FQGNSA. The V end was cut by 4 bases, the J end by 2 bases, with 15 bases between. The length of the CDR3 is 15 residues. CDR3 nucleotide sequence: TGTGCCAGCAGCTCTGAGGAGAGGACCACCTACGAGCAGTACTTC. Its translation: CASSSEERTTYEQYF.

As to this clonotype: The junction departs from germline at one end; a sequencing error may be responsible. The chain carries TRBV12-3 or TRBV12-4 and TRBJ2-7; 9 bases fit TRBD1. CDR3 length: 15 residues. CDR3: CASSSRTGAGYERYF. The CDR3 DNA sequence: TGTGCCAGCAGTTCCCGGACAGGGGCGGGTTACGAGCGGTACTTC.

This clonotype was counted at least ten times. The chain is built from TRBV10-3 and TRBJ2-7, with 10 positions matching TRBD1. Trimming took 6 bases from V and 2 from J; bases not matched to a gene: 7. The CDR3 extends over 15 amino acids. In germline, CDR1 is ENHRY, CDR2 SYGVKD. The CDR3 sequence: CAISDTGQGTYEQYF. The CDR3 coding sequence is TGTGCCATCAGCGATACGGGACAGGGGACCTACGAGCAGTACTTC.

There are many counts of this clonotype. This may arise from a read error, as a much more abundant clone is one base away. This sequence joins TRBV5-1 and TRBJ2-1; D unclear. CDR1 and CDR2 from the germline V gene are SGHRS and YFSETQ. The CDR3 runs 14 residues. V lost 1 base, J lost 6 bases, and 11 bases lay in between. Here the CDR3 reads CASSLSGSFNEQFF. In DNA, the CDR3 is TGCGCCAGCAGCTTGAGTGGCTCTTTCAATGAGCAGTTCTTC.

This chain uses TRBV20-1 with TRBJ2-1, with D hard to call. Germline values: CDR1 DFQATT, CDR2 SNEGSKA (reference sequence). Trimming stripped 4 bases from V and 0 bases from J, with 13 bases between. CDR3 length: 15 amino acids. The CDR3 coding sequence is TGCAGTGCTACCACTTTCGAGAGCTCCTACAATGAGCAGTTCTTC. Protein sequence: CSATTFESSYNEQFF.

CDR3 residues: CASSPVRQGGIGELFF. The CDR3 region has the DNA TGTGCCAGCTCACCAGTCCGGCAGGGTGGTATCGGGGAGCTGTTTTTT. The chain recombines TRBV18 with TRBJ2-2; D is perhaps TRBD1 (5 bases). CDR3 size: 16 residues. Trimming stripped 2 bases from V and 7 bases from J, with 17 bases between. CDR1 and CDR2 from the germline V gene are KGHSH and LQKENI. The full variable domain, its missing parts supplied by reference TRBV18 and TRBJ2-2, is NAGVMQNPRHLVRRRGQEARLRCSPMKGHSHVYWYRQLPEEGLKFMVYLQKENIIDESGMPKERFSAEFPKEGPSILRIQQVVRGDSAAYFCASSPVRQGGIGELFFGEGSRLTVL.

The chain employs TRBV20-1 and TRBJ2-7; 13 nucleotides line up with TRBD2. The tail of the sequence fits TRBJ2-5 better, so the J call may be wrong. CDR1 is DFQATT and CDR2 is SNEGSKA in the germline V gene (reference sequence). The CDR3 consists of 17 residues. The CDR3 nucleotides read TGCAGTGCTAAGTTAAGGACTAGCGGGAGTTCAAAAGAGACCCAGTACTTC. It yields the protein CSAKLRTSGSSKETQYF.

In regard to this clonotype: At one end the junction does not follow the germline gene, possibly because of a read error. The gene calls are TRBV3-1 and TRBJ2-7; D is possibly TRBD1 or TRBD2 (6 bases each). The germline V gene has CDR1 LGHDT and CDR2 YNNKEL (reference sequence). The CDR3 extends over 18 amino acids. CDR3 loop: CVSSQEGGRGTPSYEQYF. The CDR3 DNA reads as TGTGTCAGCAGCCAAGAGGGGGGTAGGGGCACCCCTTCCTACGAGCAGTACTTC.

The table lists this clonotype with a few counts. J is TRBJ2-1 and V is TRBV27; TRBD2 matches at 10 bases. The CDR3 length is 16 residues. The trim removed 0 bases at V and 10 bases at J, leaving 9 bases unmatched. Germline V gene data show CDR1 as MNHEY and CDR2 as SMNVEV (reference sequence). The CDR3 region is CASSLSVLAGTQEQFF. The CDR3 nucleotides are TGTGCCAGCAGTTTATCGGTACTAGCGGGGACACAAGAGCAGTTCTTC.

The V and J genes are TRBV24-1 and TRBJ1-5; TRBD1 is a possible D gene (6 bases). Deletions cut 2 bases from V and 5 bases from J, with 15 bases between. Germline V lookup: CDR1 KGHDR, CDR2 SFDVKD. The CDR3 is made up of 16 amino acids. This CDR3 is CATSDSYREWDQPQHF. The CDR3, as DNA: TGTGCCACCAGTGATTCCTACAGGGAGTGGGATCAGCCCCAGCATTTT.

V is TRBV7-3 and J is TRBJ2-1, with D perhaps TRBD1 or TRBD2 (6 bases each). Looked up from germline, CDR1 is SGHTA and CDR2 is FQGTGA. The V gene lost 4 bases and the J gene lost 6 bases, with 22 bases spanning the gap. CDR3 length: 17 residues. CDR3 residues: CASSSPEGGHWGNEQFF. The CDR3 nucleotides are TGTGCCAGCAGCTCCCCAGAGGGGGGCCATTGGGGCAATGAGCAGTTCTTC.

This clonotype was picked up many times. This chain connects TRBV7-2 to TRBJ2-7; D is undetermined. V was trimmed by 2 bases and J by 7 bases, leaving 12 bases between them. CDR1 is SGHTA and CDR2 is FQGNSA in the germline V gene. The CDR3 extends over 13 amino acids. CDR3 residues: CASSLQELREQYF. In nucleotides, the CDR3 is TGTGCCAGCAGCTTACAAGAGTTACGGGAGCAGTACTTC. The whole variable domain, remainder taken from reference TRBV7-2 and TRBJ2-7, is GAGVSQSPSNKVTEKGKDVELRCDPISGHTALYWYRQSLGQGLEFLIYFQGNSAPDKSGLPSDRFSAERTGGSVSTLTIQRTQQEDSAVYLCASSLQELREQYFGPGTRLTVT.

The chain is built from TRBV24-1 and TRBJ2-3, with D possibly being TRBD2 (6 bases). This CDR3 region has 14 residues. CDR1 and CDR2 (germline): KGHDR, SFDVKD. The V gene lost 8 bases and the J gene lost 0 bases, with 11 bases spanning the gap. CDR3 DNA sequence: TGTGCCACCACCGCGGGACCAAGCACAGATACGCAGTATTTT. Amino acid sequence: CATTAGPSTDTQYF.

This clonotype was recorded a few times. The genes are TRBV12-3 or TRBV12-4 and TRBJ2-1; TRBD2 matches at 7 bases. Germline trimming cut 5 bases from V and 6 bases from J; bases unmatched to any gene: 7. The CDR3 loop spans 14 amino acids. CDR3 coding DNA: TGTGCCAGCAGTCCCGGACTAGTCTCCAATGAGCAGTTCTTC. Translated: CASSPGLVSNEQFF.

The chain has TRBV4-3 and TRBJ1-2, with TRBD1 as a possible D gene (5 bases). The CDR3 runs 15 residues. The germline gives CDR1 LGHNA, CDR2 YSLEER. V was pared by 4 bases and J by 0 bases, with 12 bases between. This CDR3 reads CASSRSRDSNYGYTF. DNA for the CDR3: TGCGCCAGCAGCCGCAGCAGGGATTCTAACTATGGCTACACCTTC.

In the case of this clonotype: At one end, the junction sequence differs from germline, possibly due to a read error. This chain uses TRBV4-2 with TRBJ2-3; 7 positions agree with TRBD2. This CDR3 region has 15 residues. CDR1 and CDR2 (germline): LGHNA, YNFKEQ. CDR3: CTSSPRTSFEDTQYF. CDR3 in DNA: TGTACCAGCAGCCCAAGGACTAGTTTCGAGGATACGCAGTATTTT.

With respect to this clonotype: The junction shows a germline mismatch at one end, possibly a read error. This chain uses TRBV12-3 or TRBV12-4 with TRBJ1-5, with no clear D. The CDR3 is 14 amino acids. The CDR3 is CASGLKGSNQPQHF. For the CDR3, the DNA is TGTGCCAGCGGTTTAAAGGGCAGCAATCAGCCCCAGCATTTT.

In its sample, this clonotype was seen a few times. The V call is TRBV28, the J call TRBJ1-2; 7 bases map to TRBD1. The CDR3 is 16 amino acids. V shed 2 bases, J shed 0 bases, and the junction held 6 bases outside the gene matches. Looked up from germline, CDR1 is MDHEN and CDR2 is SYDVKM. The CDR3 loop reads CASSLLQGVANYGYTF. The CDR3 DNA reads as TGTGCCAGCAGTTTACTTCAGGGGGTGGCTAACTATGGCTACACCTTC.